This T cell receptor beta chain was profiled in a study of T cells in Graves' hyperthyroidism and ophthalmopathy. Across the study: The blood sample was taken at first diagnosis, before treatment began.

TCR beta CDR3 region amplification was performed from RNA transcripts. HTBI primers drove first-round RT-PCR of the TCR CDR3. TCRdb processed the multiplex PCR reads anew with MiXCR; each CDR3 protein has one entry. The sample lists about 400,000 distinct CDR3 sequences, approximately 15% occurring once. Germline values: CDR1 SQVTM, CDR2 ANQGSEA. Trimming shortened V by 7 bases and J by 3 bases, and 10 bases separated the two germline ends. The CDR3 is made up of 12 amino acids. This clonotype turned up a few times. Exclusion followed for patients with uncontrolled infection, other autoimmune disease, pregnancy or lactation.

The receptor comes from a woman in her 30s with Graves' hyperthyroidism. Input material: blood. The genes are TRBV29-1 and TRBJ2-1; D is perhaps TRBD2 (5 bases). The CDR3 coding sequence is TGCAGCGAGAGGGCAGGCTACAATGAGCAGTTCTTC. It codes for CSERAGYNEQFF.